What follows are 11 T cell receptor beta chains derived from one specimen sequenced in a study of spatial heterogeneity in lung cancer. This sample's time point: sample taken at primary tumor resection. Each CDR3 protein is one row after TCRdb ran MiXCR on the 5' RACE reads. The sample carries about 48,000 distinct CDR3 sequences, about 5.8% recorded once. The material was PBMCs, obtained at surgery. The source of these receptors is a male donor with early-stage non-small cell lung cancer.

The rearrangement joins TRBV18 to TRBJ2-6, with TRBD2 matching 11 bases. Trimming removed 4 bases from V and 4 bases from J; junction bases left unmatched: 15. Germline lookup yields CDR1 KGHSH and CDR2 LQKENI. CDR3 length equals 20 residues. This chain's CDR3 is CASSRLSGTSGRQGANVLTF. CDR3 nucleotide sequence: TGTGCCAGCTCACGACTCTCCGGGACTAGCGGCCGCCAAGGGGCCAACGTCCTGACTTTC.

The rearrangement links TRBV7-2 to TRBJ2-5; 12 bases are a match to TRBD2. CDR1 and CDR2 (germline): SGHTA, FQGNSA. This CDR3 comprises 17 residues. The V gene end was trimmed by 5 bases and the J gene end by 5 bases; junction bases not matched to a gene: 12. The CDR3 sequence is CASSQRAGLAGRETQYF. The CDR3 DNA is TGTGCCAGCAGCCAGAGGGCAGGACTAGCGGGACGGGAGACCCAGTACTTC.

This clonotype was observed at least ten times. This chain connects TRBV11-2 to TRBJ2-1; 14 positions match TRBD2. This CDR3 spans 16 amino acids. With V trimmed by 4 bases and J by 7 bases, 6 bases remained unmatched. Germline loops: CDR1 SGHAT, CDR2 FQNNGV. CDR3 nucleotides: TGTGCCAGCAGCTCCGCGACTAGCGGGAGGGAGAATGAGCAGTTCTTC. Translated, it gives CASSSATSGRENEQFF.

Only a few counts were recorded for this clonotype. The CDR3 protein is CASSLVVQNIQYF. The CDR3 DNA reads TGTGCCAGCAGTTTGGTAGTCCAGAACATTCAGTACTTC. The chain joins TRBV12-3 or TRBV12-4 to TRBJ2-4; D uncertain. The CDR3 runs 13 residues. Trimming removed 3 bases at V and 7 bases at J, with 10 bases between.

This clonotype appeared many times. The CDR3: CSAPDRLRGNTIYF. DNA of the CDR3: TGCAGTGCCCCCGACAGGCTGAGGGGAAACACCATATATTTT. The rearrangement joins TRBV20-1 to TRBJ1-3; D may be TRBD1 (6 bases). The CDR3 covers 14 residues. Looked up from germline, CDR1 is DFQATT and CDR2 is SNEGSKA (reference sequence). The V end was cut by 6 bases, the J end by 4 bases, with 16 bases between.

The table lists this clonotype with a few counts. This chain links TRBV27 with TRBJ2-7; 7 positions agree with TRBD1. V trimming: 3 bases; J trimming: 3 bases; junction bases outside the gene matches: 20. Per the germline V gene, CDR1 is MNHEY and CDR2 is SMNVEV (reference sequence). The CDR3 sequence is 19 residues long. CDR3 sequence: CASSFTGTDYVGTVYEQYF. CDR3 nucleotide sequence: TGTGCCAGCAGTTTTACGGGAACGGATTACGTCGGGACAGTCTACGAGCAGTACTTC.

This clonotype has at least ten counts. This chain joins TRBV5-1 and TRBJ2-7; 8 positions match TRBD1. In germline, CDR1 is SGHRS, CDR2 YFSETQ. This CDR3 comprises 14 residues. J was trimmed by 4 bases and V by 3 bases; bases with no gene match: 6. CDR3 protein: CASSWTGFFYEQYF. The CDR3 DNA sequence: TGCGCCAGCAGCTGGACAGGGTTTTTTTACGAGCAGTACTTC.

This clonotype was recorded at least ten times. The J gene is TRBJ2-7, the V gene TRBV5-1; no reliable D call. Germline CDR1 and CDR2: SGHRS and YFSETQ. V was shortened by 3 bases and J by 2 bases, with 12 bases between the two germline ends. This CDR3 contains 14 residues. The CDR3 protein is CASSSDLGPYEQYF. CDR3 in DNA: TGCGCCAGCAGCTCCGACCTAGGCCCCTACGAGCAGTACTTC.

This clonotype was recorded many times. The rearrangement links TRBV15 to TRBJ2-1; the match to TRBD1 covers 8 bases. This CDR3 has 14 residues. V gave up 5 bases and J gave up 3 bases; unmatched junction bases: 3. The V gene's germline CDR1 is LNHNV and CDR2 YYDKDF (reference sequence). The CDR3 nucleotides are TGTGCCACCAGCTTCGACAGGGGCTACAATGAGCAGTTCTTC. Amino acid sequence: CATSFDRGYNEQFF.

This clonotype was seen repeatedly, ten times or more. This chain joins TRBV6-2 or TRBV6-3 and TRBJ2-3, with D possibly TRBD1 on 6 matching bases. This CDR3 region has 13 residues. V lost 5 bases and J lost 10, with 16 bases in between. Germline CDR1 and CDR2: MNHEY and SVGEGT. CDR3 amino acids: CASSEITGHAQYF. The DNA of the CDR3 is TGTGCCAGCAGTGAGATTACAGGGCATGCGCAGTATTTT.

This clonotype was seen more than once but under ten times. The chain has TRBV12-3 or TRBV12-4 and TRBJ2-3; D uncertain. V was cut by 1 base and J by 6 bases, with 11 bases left in between. The CDR3 consists of 14 residues. CDR3: CASSLGQVVDTQYF. CDR3 bases: TGTGCCAGCAGTTTAGGCCAGGTGGTGGATACGCAGTATTTT.